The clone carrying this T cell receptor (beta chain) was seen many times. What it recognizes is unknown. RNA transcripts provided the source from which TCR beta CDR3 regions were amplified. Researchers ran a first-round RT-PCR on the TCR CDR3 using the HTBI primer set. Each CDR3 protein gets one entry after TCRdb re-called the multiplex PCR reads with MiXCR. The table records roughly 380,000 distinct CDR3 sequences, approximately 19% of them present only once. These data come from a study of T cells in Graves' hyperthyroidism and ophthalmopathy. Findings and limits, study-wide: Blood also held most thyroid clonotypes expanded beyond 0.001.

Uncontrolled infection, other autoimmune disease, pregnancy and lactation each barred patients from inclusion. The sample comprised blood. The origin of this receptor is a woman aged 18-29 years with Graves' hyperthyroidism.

The CDR3 bases are TGTGCCAGCAGCCAAGATCGTGACGGCTATGGCTACACCTTC. As protein: CASSQDRDGYGYTF. V usage is TRBV4-2 and J usage is TRBJ1-2, with D unresolved. Germline-derived CDR1 and CDR2 are LGHNA and YNFKEQ. With 0 bases removed from V and 4 bases from J, the gap between germline ends came to 9 bases. The CDR3 is 14 amino acids.